This TCR beta chain was found in a study of T cell responses to AZD1222 COVID-19 vaccine. Germline lookup yields CDR1 SQVTM and CDR2 ANQGSEA. The CDR3 is 17 amino acids. V was pared by 0 bases and J by 0 bases, with 7 bases of the junction left unmatched. With regard to this clone: Its specificity is not known.

General study findings and limits: The donors showed a predominance of white British ancestry and of females, with possible underestimation of clonal diversity.

TCRdb's table, derived via immunoSEQ multiplex PCR, lists solely in-frame clones and lacks some. This table has 100,000 to 150,000 clones, about nine tenths appearing once. Sequencing used peripheral blood, obtained 28 days after the second AZD1222 dose. The receptor's source is an adult who received the AZD1222 COVID-19 vaccine. This chain uses TRBV29-1 with TRBJ2-7, with 11 bases fitting TRBD1. CDR3 loop: CSVEDRGQGVSSYEQYF. CDR3 bases: TGCAGCGTTGAAGATCGGGGACAGGGGGTTAGCTCCTACGAGCAGTACTTC.